This T cell receptor beta chain was retrieved from a study of cytomegalovirus exposure and HLA in healthy donors. Study conclusions and caveats: Sequencing depth roughly uniform across donors was assumed in presence/absence analyses. A previous analysis found most TCR beta V segments productive roughly 87% or roughly 30% of the time. Some V segments (TRBV6-2 and TRBV6-3 among them) were excluded as indistinguishable. Reportedly, TCR beta sequences accurately predicted HLA-A and HLA-B alleles in most subjects.

The V gene lost 4 bases and the J gene lost 3 bases, with 10 bases spanning the gap. CDR1 is MGHRA, CDR2 YSYEKL, per germline. The CDR3 runs 15 residues. The PCR employed 60 Vbeta primers together with 13 Jbeta primers. Produced via immunoSEQ multiplex PCR; TCRdb's table is partial and in-frame only. The sample has tens of thousands of clones; the top ten hold 4% to 5.5%. Concerning this clone itself: Its antigen is currently unknown.

This receptor was obtained from a man aged 25 to 40 in good health and CMV-seropositive. The sequenced sample consisted of PBMCs. The chain has TRBV4-1 and TRBJ2-6; no clear D gene. In nucleotides, the CDR3 is TGCGCCAGCAGCCTCCACACATATGGGGCCAACGTCCTGACTTTC. Residues: CASSLHTYGANVLTF.